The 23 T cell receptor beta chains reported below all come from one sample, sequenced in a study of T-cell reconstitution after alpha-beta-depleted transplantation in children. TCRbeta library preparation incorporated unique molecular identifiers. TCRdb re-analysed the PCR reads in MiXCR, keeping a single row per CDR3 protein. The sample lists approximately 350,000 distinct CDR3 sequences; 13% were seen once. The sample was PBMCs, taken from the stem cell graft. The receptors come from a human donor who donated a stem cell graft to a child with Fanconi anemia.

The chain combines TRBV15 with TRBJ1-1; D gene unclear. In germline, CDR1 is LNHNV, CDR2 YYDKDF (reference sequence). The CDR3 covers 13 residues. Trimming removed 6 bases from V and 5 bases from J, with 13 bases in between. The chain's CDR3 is CATSPFGGTEAFF. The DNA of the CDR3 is TGTGCCACCAGTCCTTTTGGTGGAACTGAAGCTTTCTTT.

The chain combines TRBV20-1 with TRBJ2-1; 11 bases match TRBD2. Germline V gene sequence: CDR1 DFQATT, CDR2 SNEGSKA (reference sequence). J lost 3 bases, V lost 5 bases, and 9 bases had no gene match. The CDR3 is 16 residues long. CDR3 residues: CSAVPGTSGGYNEQFF. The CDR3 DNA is TGCAGTGCTGTCCCCGGGACTAGCGGAGGCTACAATGAGCAGTTCTTC.

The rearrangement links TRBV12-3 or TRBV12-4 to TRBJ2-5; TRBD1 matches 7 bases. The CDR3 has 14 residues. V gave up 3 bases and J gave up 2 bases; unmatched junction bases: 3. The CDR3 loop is CASSFRGLQETQYF. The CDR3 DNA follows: TGTGCCAGCAGTTTTAGGGGGCTACAAGAGACCCAGTACTTC.

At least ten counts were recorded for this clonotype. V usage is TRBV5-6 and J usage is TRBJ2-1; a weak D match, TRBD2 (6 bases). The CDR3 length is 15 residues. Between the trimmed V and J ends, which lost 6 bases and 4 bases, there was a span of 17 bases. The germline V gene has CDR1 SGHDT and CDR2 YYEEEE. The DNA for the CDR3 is TGTGCCAGCACCTCCGAGACGGGAGTTTACAATGAGCAGTTCTTC. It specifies CASTSETGVYNEQFF.

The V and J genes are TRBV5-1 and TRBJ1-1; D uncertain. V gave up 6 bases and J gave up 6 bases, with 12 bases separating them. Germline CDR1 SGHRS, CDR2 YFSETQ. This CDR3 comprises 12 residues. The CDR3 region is CASKGMWAEAFF. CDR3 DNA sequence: TGCGCCAGCAAGGGAATGTGGGCTGAAGCTTTCTTT.

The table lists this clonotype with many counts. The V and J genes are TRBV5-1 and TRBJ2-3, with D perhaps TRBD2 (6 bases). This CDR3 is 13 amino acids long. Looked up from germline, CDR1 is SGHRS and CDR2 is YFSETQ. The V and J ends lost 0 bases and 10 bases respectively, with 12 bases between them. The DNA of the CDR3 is TGCGCCAGCAGCTTGGAACCTAGCGTGGCGCAGTATTTT. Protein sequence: CASSLEPSVAQYF.

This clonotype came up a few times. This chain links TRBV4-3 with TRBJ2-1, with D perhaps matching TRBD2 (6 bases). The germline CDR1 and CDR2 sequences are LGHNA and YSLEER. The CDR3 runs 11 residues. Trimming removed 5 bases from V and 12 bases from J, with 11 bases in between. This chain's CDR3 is CASSGPRGQFF. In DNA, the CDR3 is TGCGCCAGCAGCGGACCGCGGGGGCAGTTCTTC.

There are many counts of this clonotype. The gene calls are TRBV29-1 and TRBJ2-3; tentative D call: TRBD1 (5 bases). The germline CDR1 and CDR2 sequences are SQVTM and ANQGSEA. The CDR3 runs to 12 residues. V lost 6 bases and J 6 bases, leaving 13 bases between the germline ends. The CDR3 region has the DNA TGCAGCGTAGCAGGGTGGCGTGATACGCAGTATTTT. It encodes CSVAGWRDTQYF.

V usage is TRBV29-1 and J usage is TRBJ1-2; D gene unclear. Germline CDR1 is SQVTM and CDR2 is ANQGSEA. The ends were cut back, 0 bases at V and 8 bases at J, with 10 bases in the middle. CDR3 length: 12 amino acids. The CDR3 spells CSVEDRVWGYTF. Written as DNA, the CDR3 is TGCAGCGTTGAAGATCGGGTTTGGGGCTACACCTTC.

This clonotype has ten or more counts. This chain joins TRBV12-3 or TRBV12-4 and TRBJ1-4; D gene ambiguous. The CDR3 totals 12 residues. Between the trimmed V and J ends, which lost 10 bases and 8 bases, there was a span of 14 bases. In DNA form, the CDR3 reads TGTGCCACGACACAAGGAGTCGAAAAACTGTTTTTT. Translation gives CATTQGVEKLFF.

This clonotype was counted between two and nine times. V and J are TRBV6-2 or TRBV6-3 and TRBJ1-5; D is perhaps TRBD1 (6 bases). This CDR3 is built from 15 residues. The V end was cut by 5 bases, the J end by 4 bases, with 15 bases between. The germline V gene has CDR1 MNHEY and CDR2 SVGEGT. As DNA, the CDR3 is TGTGCCAGCAGTAGTACGGGGACAATTAATCAGCCCCAGCATTTT. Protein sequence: CASSSTGTINQPQHF.

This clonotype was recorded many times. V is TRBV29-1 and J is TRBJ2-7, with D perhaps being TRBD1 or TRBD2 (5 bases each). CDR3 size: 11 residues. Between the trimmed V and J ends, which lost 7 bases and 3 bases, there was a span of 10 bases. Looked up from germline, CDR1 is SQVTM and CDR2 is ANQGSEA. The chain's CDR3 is CSARDGYEQYV. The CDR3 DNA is TGCAGCGCAAGGGACGGCTACGAGCAGTACGTC.

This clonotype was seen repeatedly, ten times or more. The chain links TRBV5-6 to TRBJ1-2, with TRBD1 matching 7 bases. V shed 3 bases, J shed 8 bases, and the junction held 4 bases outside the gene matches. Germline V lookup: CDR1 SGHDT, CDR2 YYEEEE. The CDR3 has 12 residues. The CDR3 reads CASSSTGDGYTF. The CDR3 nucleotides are TGTGCCAGCAGCTCAACAGGGGACGGCTACACCTTC.

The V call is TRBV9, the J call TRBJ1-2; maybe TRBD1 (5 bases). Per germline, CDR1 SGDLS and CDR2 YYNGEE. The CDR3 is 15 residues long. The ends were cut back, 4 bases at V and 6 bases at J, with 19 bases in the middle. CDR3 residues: CASSPPAGTTDGYTF. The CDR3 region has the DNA TGTGCCAGCAGCCCTCCAGCGGGGACGACTGATGGCTACACCTTC. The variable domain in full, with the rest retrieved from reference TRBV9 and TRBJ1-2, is DSGVTQTPKHLITATGQRVTLRCSPRSGDLSVYWYQQSLDQGLQFLIQYYNGEERAKGNILERFSAQQFPDLHSELNLSSLELGDSALYFCASSPPAGTTDGYTFGSGTRLTVV.

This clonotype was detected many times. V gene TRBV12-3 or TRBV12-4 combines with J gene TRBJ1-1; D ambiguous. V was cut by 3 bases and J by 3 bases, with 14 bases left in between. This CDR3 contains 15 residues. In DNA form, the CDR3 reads TGTGCCAGCAGTTTTGGGCCTCAGACGTACACTGAAGCTTTCTTT. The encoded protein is CASSFGPQTYTEAFF.

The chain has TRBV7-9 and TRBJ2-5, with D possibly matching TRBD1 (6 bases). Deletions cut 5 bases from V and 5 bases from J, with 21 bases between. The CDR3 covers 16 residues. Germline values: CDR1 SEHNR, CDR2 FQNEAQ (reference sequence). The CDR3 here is CASSHVQGREFETQYF. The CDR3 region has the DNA TGTGCCAGCAGCCACGTACAGGGAAGGGAGTTTGAGACCCAGTACTTC. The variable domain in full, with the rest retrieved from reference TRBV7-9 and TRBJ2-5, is DTGVSQNPRHKITKRGQNVTFRCDPISEHNRLYWYRQTLGQGPEFLTYFQNEAQLEKSRLLSDRFSAERPKGSFSTLEIQRTEQGDSAMYLCASSHVQGREFETQYFGPGTRLLVL.

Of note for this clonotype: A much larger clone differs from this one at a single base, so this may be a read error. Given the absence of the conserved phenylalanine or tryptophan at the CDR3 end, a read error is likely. This chain's CDR3 is CASSPTGSTGELFL. The CDR3 nucleotides are TGTGCCAGCAGCCCGACCGGGAGCACCGGGGAGCTGTTTTTA. The chain recombines TRBV3-1 with TRBJ2-2, with D maybe TRBD2 (6 bases). The germline gives CDR1 LGHDT, CDR2 YNNKEL (reference sequence). V was trimmed by 4 bases and J by 4 bases, leaving 10 bases between them. This CDR3 contains 14 residues.

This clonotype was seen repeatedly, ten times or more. The CDR3 nucleotides read TGTGCCTGCGGGGGCTTTACCGGGGAGCTGTTTTTT. It codes for CACGGFTGELFF. The rearrangement joins TRBV7-7 to TRBJ2-2, with D possibly TRBD2 on 7 matching bases. The CDR3 runs 12 residues. The ends were cut back, 11 bases at V and 5 bases at J, with 12 bases in the middle. Looked up from germline, CDR1 is SSHAT and CDR2 is FNYEAQ (reference sequence).

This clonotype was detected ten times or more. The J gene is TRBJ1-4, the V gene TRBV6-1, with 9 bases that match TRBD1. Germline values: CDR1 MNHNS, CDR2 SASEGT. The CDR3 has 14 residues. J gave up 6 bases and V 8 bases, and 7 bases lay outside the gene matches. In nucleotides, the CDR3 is TGTGCCAGCTCCCAGACAGGGGGAGATGAAAAACTGTTTTTT. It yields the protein CASSQTGGDEKLFF.

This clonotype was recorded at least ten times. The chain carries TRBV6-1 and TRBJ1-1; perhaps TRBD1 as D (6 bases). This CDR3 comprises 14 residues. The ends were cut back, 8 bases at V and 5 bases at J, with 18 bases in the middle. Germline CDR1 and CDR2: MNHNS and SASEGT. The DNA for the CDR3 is TGTGCCAGCGATAAGACCAGGGGATGGACTGAAGCTTTCTTT. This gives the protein CASDKTRGWTEAFF.

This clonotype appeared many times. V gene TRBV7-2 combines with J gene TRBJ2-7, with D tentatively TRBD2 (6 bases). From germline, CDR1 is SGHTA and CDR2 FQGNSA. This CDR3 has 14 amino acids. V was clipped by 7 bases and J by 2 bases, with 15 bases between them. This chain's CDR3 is CASTRGWGPYEQYF. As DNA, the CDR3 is TGTGCCAGCACCCGGGGGTGGGGTCCCTACGAGCAGTACTTC.

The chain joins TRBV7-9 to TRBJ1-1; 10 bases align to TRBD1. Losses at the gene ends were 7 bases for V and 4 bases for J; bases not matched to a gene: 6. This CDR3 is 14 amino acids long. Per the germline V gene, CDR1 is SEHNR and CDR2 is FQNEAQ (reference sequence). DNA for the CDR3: TGTGCCAGCATTCCGGGACAGGGGTTCACTGAAGCTTTCTTT. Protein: CASIPGQGFTEAFF.

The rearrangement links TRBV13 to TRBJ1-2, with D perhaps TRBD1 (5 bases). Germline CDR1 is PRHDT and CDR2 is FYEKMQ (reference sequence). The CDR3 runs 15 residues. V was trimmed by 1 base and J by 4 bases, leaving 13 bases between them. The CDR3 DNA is TGTGCCAGCAGCTTAGCTGGGGGAGAGATCTATGGCTACACCTTC. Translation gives CASSLAGGEIYGYTF.